These 19 T cell receptor beta chains share one sample of origin, sequenced in a study of regulatory T cells in long-lasting Graves disease. Investigators prepared the TCR beta libraries by applying iRepertoire HTBI primers and Arm-PCR of CDR3 regions. TCRdb re-derived calls from the multiplex PCR reads in MiXCR, one entry per CDR3 protein. Here the sample spans 300,000 or so distinct CDR3 sequences, around 20% being singletons. Time point denoted: persistent/refractory GD, antithyroid drugs over 5 years with positive TRAb. The authors made the TCR library using RNA they extracted from PBMCs. The sample consisted of peripheral blood mononuclear cells (PBMCs), taken when the disease was refractory, from a patient treated with antithyroid drugs. The receptors were sampled from a female donor with Graves disease.

This clonotype was seen at least ten times. The chain joins TRBV28 to TRBJ2-5; the D gene is possibly TRBD1 (6 bases). Deletions cut 3 bases from V and 1 base from J, with 12 bases between. Germline lookup yields CDR1 MDHEN and CDR2 SYDVKM. CDR3 length: 15 residues. CDR3 amino acids: CASSFGQRFQETQYF. In DNA form, the CDR3 reads TGTGCCAGCAGTTTCGGACAGCGCTTCCAAGAGACCCAGTACTTC.

This clonotype appeared many times. The V gene is TRBV6-1, the J gene TRBJ1-2, with a tentative D call TRBD1 (6 bases). Germline CDR1 MNHNS, CDR2 SASEGT. V dropped 3 bases and J dropped 7 bases, with 15 bases sitting between them. This CDR3 is 14 amino acids long. The CDR3 region has the DNA TGTGCCAGCAGTGAGGGTTGGGGGCGAGGTGGCTACACCTTC. Its protein is CASSEGWGRGGYTF.

V usage is TRBV18 and J usage is TRBJ2-2; D is possibly TRBD2 (5 bases). V lost 3 bases and J lost 2, with 10 bases in between. The CDR3 totals 15 residues. The V gene's germline CDR1 is KGHSH and CDR2 LQKENI. CDR3 nucleotide sequence: TGTGCCAGCTCACCGAGGGAGACCAACACCGGGGAGCTGTTTTTT. Translating it yields CASSPRETNTGELFF.

This clonotype was seen repeatedly, ten times or more. This chain uses TRBV20-1 with TRBJ2-2, with 11 bases aligning to TRBD2. Looked up from germline, CDR1 is DFQATT and CDR2 is SNEGSKA (reference sequence). The V and J ends lost 6 bases and 4 bases, in that order; junction bases with no gene match: 4. This CDR3 comprises 14 residues. CDR3 residues: CSALSGRATGELFF. CDR3 bases: TGCAGTGCCCTTAGCGGGAGGGCCACCGGGGAGCTGTTTTTT.

This clonotype was seen many times. V and J are TRBV28 and TRBJ1-2; no clear D gene. The CDR3 loop spans 12 amino acids. V lost 5 bases and J 2 bases, leaving 6 bases between the germline ends. Germline-derived CDR1 and CDR2 are MDHEN and SYDVKM. The CDR3 reads CASSRLNYGYTF. The CDR3 nucleotides are TGTGCCAGCAGTCGACTAAACTATGGCTACACCTTC.

This clonotype appeared a few times. The V and J genes are TRBV18 and TRBJ1-4; D is unresolved. V gave up 6 bases and J gave up 4 bases, with 12 bases separating them. CDR1 KGHSH and CDR2 LQKENI come from the germline V gene. This CDR3 has 14 residues. CDR3 in amino acids: CASSSGSHNEKLFF. The DNA for the CDR3 is TGTGCCAGCTCGTCAGGTAGCCATAATGAAAAACTGTTTTTT.

This chain uses TRBV5-8 with TRBJ2-3; D is undetermined. Trimming cost V 2 bases and J 5 bases, with 15 bases left between them. Germline values: CDR1 SGHTS, CDR2 YDEGEE. The CDR3 sequence is 15 residues long. CDR3 sequence reads: CASSFAGPLLDTQYF. The DNA for the CDR3 is TGTGCCAGCAGCTTCGCAGGCCCCCTACTAGATACGCAGTATTTT.

In its sample, this clonotype was seen a few times. J is TRBJ2-7 and V is TRBV5-1; D may be TRBD2 (7 bases). V was clipped by 0 bases and J by 5 bases, with 12 bases between them. CDR1 SGHRS and CDR2 YFSETQ come from the germline V gene. The CDR3 is made up of 14 amino acids. The CDR3 region is CASSLAQGRDEQYF. The CDR3 DNA is TGCGCCAGCAGCTTGGCTCAGGGGAGGGACGAGCAGTACTTC.

This clonotype showed up many times. The chain uses TRBV25-1 and TRBJ2-5; D is perhaps TRBD1 or TRBD2 (5 bases each). The CDR3 contains 15 residues. CDR1 MGHDK and CDR2 SYGVNS come from the germline V gene. Trimming shortened V by 3 bases and J by 1 base, and 12 bases separated the two germline ends. CDR3 DNA sequence: TGTGCCAGCAGTGAGACAGAGCGGCTCCAAGAGACCCAGTACTTC. It codes for CASSETERLQETQYF.

As concerns this clonotype: Since a much larger clone is just one base distant, this may be a read error. The V call is TRBV6-1, the J call TRBJ2-2; 8 bases map to TRBD2. Germline-derived CDR1 and CDR2 are MNHNS and SASEGT. The CDR3 consists of 15 residues. This CDR3 reads CATTSGSGNTGEPFF. For the CDR3, the DNA is TGTGCCACCACGAGCGGGAGTGGTAACACCGGGGAGCCGTTTTTT.

The chain combines TRBV18 with TRBJ2-6; the match to TRBD1 covers 8 bases. CDR3 size: 16 residues. With 6 bases clipped from V and 1 base from J, the junction kept 5 bases outside the gene matches. The V gene's germline CDR1 is KGHSH and CDR2 LQKENI. For the CDR3, the DNA is TGTGCCAGCTCGGTCCAGGGGGCATCTGGGGCCAACGTCCTGACTTTC. Protein product: CASSVQGASGANVLTF.

This clonotype occurred many times. This chain links TRBV28 with TRBJ1-1, with D unresolved. The V gene's germline CDR1 is MDHEN and CDR2 SYDVKM. There are 12 residues in the CDR3. With 2 bases removed from V and 6 bases from J, the gap between germline ends came to 7 bases. The CDR3 DNA follows: TGTGCCAGCAGTTTAGGTGGCGCTGAAGCTTTCTTT. It specifies CASSLGGAEAFF.

The table lists this clonotype with a few counts. The chain is built from TRBV27 and TRBJ2-7; 10 nucleotides line up with TRBD1. V was clipped by 4 bases and J by 6 bases; unmatched bases: 6. Germline V gene lookup returns CDR1 MNHEY and CDR2 SMNVEV (reference sequence). The CDR3 spans 14 residues. The CDR3 here is CASSSRDRGREQYF. In DNA, the CDR3 is TGTGCCAGCAGTTCCCGGGACAGGGGTCGCGAGCAGTACTTC.

This clonotype was seen a handful of times. The V gene is TRBV11-2, the J gene TRBJ1-3; tentatively, D is TRBD1 (5 bases). V lost 8 bases, J lost 0 bases, and 11 bases lay in between. The CDR3 is 14 residues long. In germline, CDR1 is SGHAT, CDR2 FQNNGV. DNA of the CDR3: TGTGCCAGCGTGGGGCAGGCCTCTGGAAACACCATATATTTT. Translated, it gives CASVGQASGNTIYF.

This clonotype turned up a few times. The chain recombines TRBV29-1 with TRBJ1-2; 8 nucleotides align to TRBD1. V shed 8 bases, J shed 4 bases, and the junction held 6 bases outside the gene matches. The CDR3 spans 12 residues. Germline V gene data show CDR1 as SQVTM and CDR2 as ANQGSEA. CDR3 region: CSPAGGSYGYTF. CDR3 DNA: TGCAGCCCTGCAGGGGGCTCCTATGGCTACACCTTC.

The chain recombines TRBV20-1 with TRBJ2-6; D ambiguous. This CDR3 region has 12 residues. Trimming shortened V by 1 base and J by 2 bases, and 0 bases separated the two germline ends. Germline-derived CDR1 and CDR2 are DFQATT and SNEGSKA (reference sequence). The CDR3 is CSARAGANVLTF. Written as DNA, the CDR3 is TGCAGTGCTAGAGCTGGGGCCAACGTCCTGACTTTC.

There are a few counts of this clonotype. This chain links TRBV3-1 with TRBJ2-6, with a tentative D call TRBD2 (6 bases). Trimming cost V 4 bases and J 2 bases, with 12 bases left between them. The CDR3 consists of 16 residues. Germline V CDR1 and CDR2: LGHDT, YNNKEL (reference sequence). The CDR3 reads CASSPTPGAGANVLTF. The CDR3 nucleotides are TGTGCCAGCAGCCCTACCCCGGGGGCTGGGGCCAACGTCCTGACTTTC.

This chain links TRBV2 with TRBJ1-1, with D possibly TRBD1 on 5 matching bases. This CDR3 contains 12 residues. Looked up from germline, CDR1 is SNHLY and CDR2 is FYNNEI. V lost 4 bases, J lost 6 bases, and 9 bases lay in between. The CDR3: CASSAVRAEAFF. The CDR3 DNA is TGTGCCAGCAGTGCGGTCAGGGCTGAAGCTTTCTTT.

V gene TRBV9 combines with J gene TRBJ1-3; a weak D match, TRBD1 (5 bases). The CDR3 is 16 amino acids. Trimming removed 0 bases at V and 2 bases at J, with 12 bases between. The germline CDR1 and CDR2 sequences are SGDLS and YYNGEE. CDR3 nucleotide sequence: TGTGCCAGCAGCGTAGATGCGGGGGGGACTGGAAACACCATATATTTT. Translated: CASSVDAGGTGNTIYF.